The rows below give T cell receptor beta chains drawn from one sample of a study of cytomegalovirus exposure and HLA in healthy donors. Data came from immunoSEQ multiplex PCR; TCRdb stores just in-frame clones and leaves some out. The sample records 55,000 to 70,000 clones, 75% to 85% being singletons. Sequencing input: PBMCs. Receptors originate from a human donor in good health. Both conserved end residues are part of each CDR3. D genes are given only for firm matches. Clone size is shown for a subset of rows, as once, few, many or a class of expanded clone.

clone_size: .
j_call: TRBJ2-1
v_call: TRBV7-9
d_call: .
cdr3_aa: CASSLEGGGNEQFF
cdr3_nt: TGTGCCAGCAGCTTAGAAGGGGGGGGGAATGAGCAGTTCTTC

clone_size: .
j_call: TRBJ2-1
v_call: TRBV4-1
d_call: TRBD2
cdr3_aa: CASSRGAGALVYSEQFF
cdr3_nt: TGCGCCAGCAGCCGGGGAGCGGGGGCGCTAGTCTACAGTGAGCAGTTCTTC

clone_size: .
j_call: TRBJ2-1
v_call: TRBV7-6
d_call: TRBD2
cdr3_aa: CASSLTLAGGVEQFF
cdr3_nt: TGTGCCAGCAGCTTAACCCTAGCGGGAGGGGTTGAGCAGTTCTTC

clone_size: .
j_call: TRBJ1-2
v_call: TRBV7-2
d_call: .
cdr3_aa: CASSLVLRENYGYTF
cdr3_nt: TGTGCCAGCAGCTTAGTTCTGAGGGAGAACTATGGCTACACCTTC

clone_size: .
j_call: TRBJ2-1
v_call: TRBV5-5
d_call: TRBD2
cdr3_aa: CACMAGGPLREQFF
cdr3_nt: TGTGCCTGCATGGCGGGAGGGCCCCTCCGGGAGCAGTTCTTC

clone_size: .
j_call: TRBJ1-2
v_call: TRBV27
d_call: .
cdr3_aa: CASTSAGGVRLTKNGYTF
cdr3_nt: TGTGCCAGCACCTCCGCCGGGGGGGTCCGACTGACTAAGAATGGCTACACCTTC

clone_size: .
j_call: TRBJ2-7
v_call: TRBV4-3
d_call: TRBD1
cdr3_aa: CASSTRQGHYEQYF
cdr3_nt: TGCGCCAGCAGCACACGACAGGGGCACTACGAGCAGTACTTC

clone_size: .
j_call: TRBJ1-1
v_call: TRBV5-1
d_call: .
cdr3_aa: CASRIRTGDTEAFF
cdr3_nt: TGCGCCAGCAGAATAAGGACCGGGGACACTGAAGCTTTCTTT

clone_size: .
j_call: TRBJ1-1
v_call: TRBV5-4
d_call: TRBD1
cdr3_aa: CASSLDRGTEAFF
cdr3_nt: TGTGCCAGCAGCTTGGACAGGGGCACTGAAGCTTTCTTT

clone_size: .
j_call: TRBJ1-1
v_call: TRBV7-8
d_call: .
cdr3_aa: CASSLEPVMNTEAFF
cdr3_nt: TGTGCCAGCAGCTTAGAGCCGGTAATGAACACTGAAGCTTTCTTT

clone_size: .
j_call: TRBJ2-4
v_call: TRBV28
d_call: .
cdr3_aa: CASSSSGELMSWDF
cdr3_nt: TGTGCCAGCAGTTCTTCAGGGGAGCTAATGTCTTGGGACTTC

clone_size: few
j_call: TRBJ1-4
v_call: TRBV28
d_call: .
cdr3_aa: CASSLLDITNEKLFF
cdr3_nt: TGTGCCAGCAGTTTACTGGACATTACTAATGAAAAACTGTTTTTT

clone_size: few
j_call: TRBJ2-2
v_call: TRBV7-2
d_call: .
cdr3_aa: CASSRGTGELFF
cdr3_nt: TGTGCCAGCTCGAGAGGCACCGGGGAGCTGTTTTTT

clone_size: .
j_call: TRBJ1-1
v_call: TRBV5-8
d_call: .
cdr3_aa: CASSPRRGEAFF
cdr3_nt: TGTGCCAGCAGCCCTCGCCGGGGAGAAGCTTTCTTT

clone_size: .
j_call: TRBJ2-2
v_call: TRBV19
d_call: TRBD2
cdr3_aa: CASSIDGTSGSPNTGELFF
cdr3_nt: TGTGCCAGTAGTATAGATGGGACTAGCGGGAGCCCGAACACCGGGGAGCTGTTTTTT

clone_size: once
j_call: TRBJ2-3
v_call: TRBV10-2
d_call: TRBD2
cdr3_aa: CASSESRPGGSDTQYF
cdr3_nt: TGCGCCAGCAGTGAGTCGAGACCGGGAGGTTCAGATACGCAGTATTTT

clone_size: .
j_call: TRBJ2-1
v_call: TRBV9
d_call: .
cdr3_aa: CASSAVGLNYNEQFF
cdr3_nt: TGTGCCAGCAGCGCAGTGGGACTCAACTACAATGAGCAGTTCTTC

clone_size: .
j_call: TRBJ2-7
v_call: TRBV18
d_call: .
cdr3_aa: CASSPLDSQDEQYF
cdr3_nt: TGTGCCAGCTCACCATTGGACAGCCAGGACGAGCAGTACTTC

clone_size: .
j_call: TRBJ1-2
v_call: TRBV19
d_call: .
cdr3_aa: CASSRVDRRPTNGYTF
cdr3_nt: TGTGCCAGTAGTAGAGTGGACAGACGACCTACTAATGGCTACACCTTC

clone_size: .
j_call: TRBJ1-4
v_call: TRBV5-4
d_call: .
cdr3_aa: CASSLGQQNEKLFF
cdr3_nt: TGTGCCAGCAGCTTGGGACAGCAGAATGAAAAACTGTTTTTT

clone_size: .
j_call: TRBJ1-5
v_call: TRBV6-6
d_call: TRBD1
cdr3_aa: CASRRDRGSNQPQHF
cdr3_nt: TGTGCCAGCAGACGGGACAGGGGGAGCAATCAGCCCCAGCATTTT

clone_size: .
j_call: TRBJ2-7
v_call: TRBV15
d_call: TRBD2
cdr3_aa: CATSRGGGGLTYEQYF
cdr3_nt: TGTGCCACCAGCAGAGGTGGGGGAGGGCTTACCTACGAGCAGTACTTC